The sequence of this TCR beta chain was determined in a study of T cells after yellow fever vaccination. Study-level results: Some clonotypes, a small share, were shared between CD4 and CD8 compartments. Clones that expanded after primary vaccination mostly reappeared after the booster (roughly 97% CD4, roughly 87% CD8). When the response was secondary, it was weaker but reached its peak faster, day 5 versus 15.

Each CDR3 protein is one row after TCRdb ran MiXCR on the 5' RACE reads. The data hold about 430,000 distinct CDR3 sequences, with approximately 19% observed a single time. Concerning this clonotype: Its target is unknown.

CDR1 and CDR2 from the germline V gene are SGHRS and YFSETQ. The CDR3 is 15 residues long. V lost 4 bases to trimming and J lost 0 bases, with 13 bases between them. The sample here was PBMCs, taken before the yellow fever booster vaccination. The source of this sequence is a man in his late teens or twenties who received the YFV17D yellow fever vaccine. This chain uses TRBV5-1 with TRBJ1-1, with D maybe TRBD1 (6 bases). The CDR3 loop reads CASSPEGGLNTEAFF. CDR3 DNA: TGCGCCAGCAGCCCCGAGGGGGGGTTGAACACTGAAGCTTTCTTT.